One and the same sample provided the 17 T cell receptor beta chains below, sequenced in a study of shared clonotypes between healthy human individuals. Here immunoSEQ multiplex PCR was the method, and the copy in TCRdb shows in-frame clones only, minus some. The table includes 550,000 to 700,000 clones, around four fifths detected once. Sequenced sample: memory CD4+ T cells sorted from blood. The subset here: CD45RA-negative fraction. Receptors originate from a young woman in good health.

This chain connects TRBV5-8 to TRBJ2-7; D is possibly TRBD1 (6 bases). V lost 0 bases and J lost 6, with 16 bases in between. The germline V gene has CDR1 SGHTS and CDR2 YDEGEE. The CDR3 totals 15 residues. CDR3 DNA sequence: TGTGCCAGCAGCTTGGTATACAGGGAGCCTAGCGAGCAGTACTTC. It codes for CASSLVYREPSEQYF.

As DNA, the CDR3 is TGTGCCAGCAGTCTGGGACAGGGGAGTAAAGCTTTCTTT. This gives the protein CASSLGQGSKAFF. The rearrangement uses TRBV28 and TRBJ1-1, with 10 bases lining up with TRBD1. The junction had 6 bases not matched to a gene; V was cut back by 5 bases and J by 9 bases. This CDR3 comprises 13 residues. Per germline, CDR1 MDHEN and CDR2 SYDVKM.

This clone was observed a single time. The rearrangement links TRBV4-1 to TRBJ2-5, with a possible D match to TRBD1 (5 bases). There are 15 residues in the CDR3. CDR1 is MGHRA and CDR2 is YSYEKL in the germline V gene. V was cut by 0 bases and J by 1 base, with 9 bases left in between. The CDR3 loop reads CASSQDDRPQETQYF. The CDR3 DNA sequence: TGCGCCAGCAGCCAAGATGACAGACCCCAAGAGACCCAGTACTTC.

CDR3 region: CASSEGGLNQPQHF. The CDR3 bases are TGTGCCAGCAGTGAAGGGGGCCTCAATCAGCCCCAGCATTTT. The rearrangement uses TRBV2 and TRBJ1-5, with D perhaps matching TRBD1 (5 bases). This CDR3 region has 14 residues. Looked up from germline, CDR1 is SNHLY and CDR2 is FYNNEI. Between the trimmed V and J ends, which lost 1 base and 3 bases, there was a span of 7 bases.

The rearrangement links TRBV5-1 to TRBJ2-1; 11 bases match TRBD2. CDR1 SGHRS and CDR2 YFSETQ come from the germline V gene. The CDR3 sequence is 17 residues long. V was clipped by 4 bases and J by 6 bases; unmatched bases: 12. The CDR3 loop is CASSPAPGLAVLNEQFF. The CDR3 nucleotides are TGCGCCAGCAGCCCCGCTCCGGGACTAGCGGTCCTCAATGAGCAGTTCTTC.

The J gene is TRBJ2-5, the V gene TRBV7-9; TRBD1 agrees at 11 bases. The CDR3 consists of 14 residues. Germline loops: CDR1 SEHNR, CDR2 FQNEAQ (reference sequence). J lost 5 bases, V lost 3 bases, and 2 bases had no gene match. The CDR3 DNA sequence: TGTGCCAGCAGCTTGGACAGGGGGCATGAGACCCAGTACTTC. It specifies CASSLDRGHETQYF. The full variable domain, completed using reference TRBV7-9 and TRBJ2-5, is DTGVSQNPRHKITKRGQNVTFRCDPISEHNRLYWYRQTLGQGPEFLTYFQNEAQLEKSRLLSDRFSAERPKGSFSTLEIQRTEQGDSAMYLCASSLDRGHETQYFGPGTRLLVL.

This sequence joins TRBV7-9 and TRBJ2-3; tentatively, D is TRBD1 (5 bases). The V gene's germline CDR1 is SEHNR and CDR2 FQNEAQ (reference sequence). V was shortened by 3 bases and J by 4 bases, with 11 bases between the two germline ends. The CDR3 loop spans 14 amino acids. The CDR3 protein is CASSLIGVSDTQYF. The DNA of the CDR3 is TGTGCCAGCAGCTTGATAGGGGTGTCAGATACGCAGTATTTT.

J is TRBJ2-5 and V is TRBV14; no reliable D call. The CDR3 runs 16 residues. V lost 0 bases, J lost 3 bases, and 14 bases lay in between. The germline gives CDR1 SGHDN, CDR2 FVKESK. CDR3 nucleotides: TGTGCCAGCAGCCAAGACTCGAGTTTTGGAAAAGAGACCCAGTACTTC. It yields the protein CASSQDSSFGKETQYF.

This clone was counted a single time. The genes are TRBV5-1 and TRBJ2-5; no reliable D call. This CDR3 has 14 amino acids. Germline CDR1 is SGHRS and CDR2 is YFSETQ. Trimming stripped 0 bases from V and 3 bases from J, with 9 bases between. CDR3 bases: TGCGCCAGCAGCTTGGTCACAGAAGAAGAGACCCAGTACTTC. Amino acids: CASSLVTEEETQYF.

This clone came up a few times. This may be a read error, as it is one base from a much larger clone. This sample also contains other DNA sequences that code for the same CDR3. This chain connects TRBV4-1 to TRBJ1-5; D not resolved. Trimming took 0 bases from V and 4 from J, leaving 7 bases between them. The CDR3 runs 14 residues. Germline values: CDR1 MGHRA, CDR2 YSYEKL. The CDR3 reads CASSQDEGNQPQHF. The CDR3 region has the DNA TGCGCCAGCAGCCAAGACGAAGGGAATCAGCCCCAGCATTTT.

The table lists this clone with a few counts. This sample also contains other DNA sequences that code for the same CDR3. CDR3 sequence reads: CASSLQRDTEAFF. DNA of the CDR3: TGTGCCAGCAGCTTACAGCGGGACACTGAAGCTTTCTTT. This chain uses TRBV7-2 with TRBJ1-1; D not certain. The CDR3 covers 13 residues. Trimming took off 2 bases at V and 3 bases at J, with 7 bases between the two ends. CDR1 and CDR2 from the germline V gene are SGHTA and FQGNSA.

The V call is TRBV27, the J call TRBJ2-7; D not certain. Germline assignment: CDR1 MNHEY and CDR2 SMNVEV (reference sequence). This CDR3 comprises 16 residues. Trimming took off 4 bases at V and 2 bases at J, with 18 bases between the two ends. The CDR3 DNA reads TGTGCCAGCAGTTCCGATCCTGAACGAAGGACCTACGAGCAGTACTTC. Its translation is CASSSDPERRTYEQYF.

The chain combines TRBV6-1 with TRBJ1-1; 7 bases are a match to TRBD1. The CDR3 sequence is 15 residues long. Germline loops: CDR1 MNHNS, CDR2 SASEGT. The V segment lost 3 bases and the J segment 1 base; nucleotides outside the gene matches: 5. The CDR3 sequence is CASSDRGQPNTEAFF. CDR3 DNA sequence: TGTGCCAGCAGTGACCGGGGACAGCCGAACACTGAAGCTTTCTTT.

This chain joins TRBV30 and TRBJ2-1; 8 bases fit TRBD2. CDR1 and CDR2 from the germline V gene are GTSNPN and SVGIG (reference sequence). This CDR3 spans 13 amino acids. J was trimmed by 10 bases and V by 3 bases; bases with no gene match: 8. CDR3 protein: CAWRRGGVVEQFF. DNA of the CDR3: TGTGCCTGGAGACGGGGGGGAGTAGTAGAGCAGTTCTTC.

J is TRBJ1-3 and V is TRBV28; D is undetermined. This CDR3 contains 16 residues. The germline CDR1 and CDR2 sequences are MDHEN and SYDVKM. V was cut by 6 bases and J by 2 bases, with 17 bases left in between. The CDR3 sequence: CASRTPGSGAGNTIYF. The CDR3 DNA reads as TGTGCCAGCAGGACTCCGGGTTCCGGAGCTGGAAACACCATATATTTT.

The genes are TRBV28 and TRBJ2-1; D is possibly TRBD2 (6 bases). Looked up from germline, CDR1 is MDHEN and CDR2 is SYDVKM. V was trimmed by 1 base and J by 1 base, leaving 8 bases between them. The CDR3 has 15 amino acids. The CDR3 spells CASSLLEGSYNEQFF. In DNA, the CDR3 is TGTGCCAGCAGTTTATTGGAGGGATCCTACAATGAGCAGTTCTTC.

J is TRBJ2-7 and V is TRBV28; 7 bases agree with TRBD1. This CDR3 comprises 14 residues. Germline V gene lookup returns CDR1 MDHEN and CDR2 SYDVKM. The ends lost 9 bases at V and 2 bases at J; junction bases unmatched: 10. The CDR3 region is CASTGTDYTYEQYF. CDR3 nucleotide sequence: TGTGCCAGTACGGGGACAGACTACACCTACGAGCAGTACTTC. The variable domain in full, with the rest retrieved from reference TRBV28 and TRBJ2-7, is DVKVTQSSRYLVKRTGEKVFLECVQDMDHENMFWYRQDPGLGLRLIYFSYDVKMKEKGDIPEGYSVSREKKERFSLILESASTNQTSMYLCASTGTDYTYEQYFGPGTRLTVT.